The 24 T cell receptor beta chains presented below share a single source sample, sequenced in a study of control samples from healthy donors and cancer patients. Clones were read by immunoSEQ multiplex PCR, and TCRdb kept only the in-frame ones, dropping some. Here the sample spans 160,000 or so clones, approximately 93% being singletons. The sequenced sample consisted of blood. All receptors come from a woman between 35 and 50 years old in good health.

This chain connects TRBV14 to TRBJ2-2; D is unclear. CDR3 length equals 14 residues. Trimming shortened V by 1 base and J by 3 bases, and 6 bases separated the two germline ends. Germline-derived CDR1 and CDR2 are SGHDN and FVKESK. The chain's CDR3 is CASSQVSYTGELFF. The CDR3 coding sequence is TGTGCCAGCAGCCAAGTTAGTTACACCGGGGAGCTGTTTTTT.

CDR3 in amino acids: CASSMEETQYF. CDR3 bases: TGTGCCAGTAGTATGGAGGAGACCCAGTACTTC. V usage is TRBV19 and J usage is TRBJ2-5; D remains ambiguous. CDR3 size: 11 residues. Trimming removed 3 bases at V and 5 bases at J, with 4 bases between. Per germline, CDR1 LNHDA and CDR2 SQIVND (reference sequence). The whole variable domain, filled in from reference TRBV19 and TRBJ2-5, reads DGGITQSPKYLFRKEGQNVTLSCEQNLNHDAMYWYRQDPGQGLRLIYYSQIVNDFQKGDIAEGYSVSREKKESFPLTVTSAQKNPTAFYLCASSMEETQYFGPGTRLLVL.

This rearrangement joins TRBV7-8 to TRBJ1-1, with D unclear. This CDR3 spans 14 amino acids. Germline V gene lookup returns CDR1 SGHVS and CDR2 FQNEAQ. V lost 4 bases and J lost 1, with 10 bases in between. The DNA for the CDR3 is TGTGCCAGCAGCTCCCGACGGGCGAACACTGAAGCTTTCTTT. Translated: CASSSRRANTEAFF.

The V and J genes are TRBV4-1 and TRBJ2-1; D possibly matches TRBD1 or TRBD2 (5 bases each). Germline values: CDR1 MGHRA, CDR2 YSYEKL. CDR3 size: 16 residues. V lost 4 bases and J 5 bases, leaving 18 bases between the germline ends. This chain's CDR3 is CASSRSGTLGNNEQFF. The CDR3 DNA reads TGCGCCAGCAGCCGATCCGGGACGCTCGGCAACAATGAGCAGTTCTTC.

The chain recombines TRBV6-2 or TRBV6-3 with TRBJ1-1; D uncertain. The germline V gene has CDR1 MNHEY and CDR2 SVGEGT. Trimming took off 0 bases at V and 8 bases at J, with 13 bases between the two ends. The CDR3 runs to 14 residues. CDR3 sequence: CASSYSSDRGEAFF. The CDR3 region has the DNA TGTGCCAGCAGTTACTCTAGCGACCGAGGAGAAGCTTTCTTT.

The chain recombines TRBV15 with TRBJ2-1; D unresolved. Trimming left V 6 bases short and J 0 bases short, with 12 bases between. The CDR3 spans 15 residues. Looked up from germline, CDR1 is LNHNV and CDR2 is YYDKDF (reference sequence). CDR3 protein: CATRPNMSSYNEQFF. The CDR3 DNA follows: TGTGCCACCAGGCCCAATATGAGCTCCTACAATGAGCAGTTCTTC.

This sequence joins TRBV5-4 and TRBJ2-7, with D possibly being TRBD1 (8 bases). V was trimmed by 4 bases and J by 5 bases, leaving 19 bases between them. The CDR3 loop spans 15 amino acids. Germline V CDR1 and CDR2: SGHNT, YYREEE (reference sequence). CDR3 sequence reads: CASSPRTGRADEQYF. As DNA, the CDR3 is TGTGCCAGCAGCCCCAGGACAGGGAGGGCGGACGAGCAGTACTTC. Based on the CDR3 plus reference TRBV5-4 and TRBJ2-7, the full variable domain is ETGVTQSPTHLIKTRGQQVTLRCSSQSGHNTVSWYQQALGQGPQFIFQYYREEENGRGNFPPRFSGLQFPNYSSELNVNALELDDSALYLCASSPRTGRADEQYFGPGTRLTVT.

The J gene is TRBJ2-7, the V gene TRBV5-1; maybe TRBD2 (6 bases). The CDR3 contains 15 residues. The germline V gene encodes CDR1 SGHRS and CDR2 YFSETQ. V was pared by 4 bases and J by 2 bases, with 16 bases between. The CDR3 bases are TGCGCCAGCAGCACCTACGGGACTGCAACCTACGAGCAGTACTTC. It encodes CASSTYGTATYEQYF.

The chain couples TRBV19 to TRBJ1-3, with D possibly TRBD1 on 6 matching bases. Trimming removed 5 bases at V and 7 bases at J, with 15 bases between. Per the germline V gene, CDR1 is LNHDA and CDR2 is SQIVND (reference sequence). CDR3 size: 14 residues. CDR3 loop: CASSSWTVTNTIYF. The CDR3, as DNA: TGTGCCAGTAGTTCTTGGACAGTAACGAACACCATATATTTT.

In its sample, this clone was seen a few times. This sequence joins TRBV6-2 or TRBV6-3 and TRBJ2-3; D ambiguous. The CDR3 is made up of 12 amino acids. Per germline, CDR1 MNHEY and CDR2 SVGEGT. The V end was cut by 4 bases, the J end by 4 bases, with 6 bases between. The CDR3 reads CASSFNSDTQYF. The CDR3 DNA reads as TGTGCCAGCAGTTTCAACTCAGATACGCAGTATTTT.

The chain uses TRBV10-2 and TRBJ1-2; no reliable D call. Trimming took 6 bases from V and 3 from J, leaving 11 bases between them. This CDR3 region has 13 residues. Germline CDR1 WSHSY, CDR2 SAAADI. CDR3 DNA sequence: TGCGCCAGCAGCGAAGGGTCTCACTATGGCTACACCTTC. It yields the protein CASSEGSHYGYTF.

In its sample, this clone was seen once. This chain connects TRBV2 to TRBJ2-7, with TRBD1 matching over 7 bases. The germline CDR1 and CDR2 sequences are SNHLY and FYNNEI. The CDR3 runs to 12 residues. With V trimmed by 8 bases and J by 3 bases, 4 bases remained unmatched. The CDR3 bases are TGTGCCAGCGCTGGGACAGTCTACGAGCAGTACTTC. The encoded protein is CASAGTVYEQYF.

The genes are TRBV7-9 and TRBJ2-3, with D perhaps matching TRBD2 (5 bases). Germline CDR1 and CDR2: SEHNR and FQNEAQ (reference sequence). The CDR3 has 14 residues. V was pared by 4 bases and J by 4 bases, with 12 bases between. For the CDR3, the DNA is TGTGCCAGCAGCTGGGCCGGGGTGGCAGATACGCAGTATTTT. Residues: CASSWAGVADTQYF. The full variable domain, in which reference TRBV7-9 and TRBJ2-3 provide the parts outside the CDR3, is DTGVSQNPRHKITKRGQNVTFRCDPISEHNRLYWYRQTLGQGPEFLTYFQNEAQLEKSRLLSDRFSAERPKGSFSTLEIQRTEQGDSAMYLCASSWAGVADTQYFGPGTRLTVL.

The V call is TRBV6-6, the J call TRBJ2-7, with 9 bases aligning to TRBD1. Germline V gene sequence: CDR1 MNHNY, CDR2 SVGAGI (reference sequence). The CDR3 totals 15 residues. Germline trimming cut 0 bases from V and 3 bases from J; bases unmatched to any gene: 3. CDR3 in DNA: TGTGCCAGCAGTTACTCGGGGACAGGGAACTACGAGCAGTACTTC. Protein: CASSYSGTGNYEQYF.

For the CDR3, the DNA is TGTGCCAGCATGGGGCTAGCCTATGGCGAGCAGTACTTC. Protein: CASMGLAYGEQYF. This chain uses TRBV7-9 with TRBJ2-7, with D tentatively TRBD1 or TRBD2 (5 bases each). Trimming cost V 7 bases and J 6 bases, with 16 bases left between them. The CDR3 length is 13 residues. CDR1 SEHNR and CDR2 FQNEAQ come from the germline V gene (reference sequence).

The rearrangement uses TRBV7-9 and TRBJ1-2; D may be TRBD1 (6 bases). CDR1 is SEHNR, CDR2 FQNEAQ, per germline (reference sequence). The CDR3 is 14 amino acids. V was cut by 8 bases and J by 4 bases, with 17 bases left in between. The CDR3: CASHSPRGGYGYTF. CDR3 bases: TGTGCCAGCCACTCCCCCAGGGGAGGCTATGGCTACACCTTC.

This chain connects TRBV18 to TRBJ1-2; no clear D gene. The CDR3 runs to 14 residues. Germline lookup yields CDR1 KGHSH and CDR2 LQKENI. V lost 3 bases and J lost 1, with 9 bases in between. The CDR3, as DNA: TGTGCCAGCTCACCCAAGCAAGTTAACTATGGCTACACCTTC. It is translated as CASSPKQVNYGYTF.

V gene TRBV7-9 combines with J gene TRBJ1-6; D unresolved. The CDR3 has 16 residues. Trimming removed 0 bases at V and 8 bases at J, with 14 bases between. Germline loops: CDR1 SEHNR, CDR2 FQNEAQ (reference sequence). The CDR3 spells CASSLAGSGPHSPLHF. In nucleotides, the CDR3 is TGTGCCAGCAGCTTAGCGGGCTCAGGTCCCCATTCACCCCTCCACTTT.

Only one count was recorded for this clone. The chain joins TRBV18 to TRBJ2-7; 7 bases are a match to TRBD1. The V gene's germline CDR1 is KGHSH and CDR2 LQKENI. The CDR3 runs to 14 residues. Losses at the gene ends were 3 bases for V and 3 bases for J; bases not matched to a gene: 5. For the CDR3, the DNA is TGTGCCAGCTCACCGGGACAGAGTTTCTACGAGCAGTACTTC. This translates into CASSPGQSFYEQYF.

The V gene is TRBV5-4, the J gene TRBJ1-5; unclear D gene. Trimming removed 1 base at V and 3 bases at J, with 11 bases between. The CDR3 consists of 15 residues. CDR1 and CDR2 (germline): SGHNT, YYREEE (reference sequence). CDR3 protein: CASSLSGDPNQPQHF. CDR3 in DNA: TGTGCCAGCAGCTTGAGCGGGGATCCCAATCAGCCCCAGCATTTT. Full variable domain (outside the CDR3, taken from reference TRBV5-4 and TRBJ1-5): ETGVTQSPTHLIKTRGQQVTLRCSSQSGHNTVSWYQQALGQGPQFIFQYYREEENGRGNFPPRFSGLQFPNYSSELNVNALELDDSALYLCASSLSGDPNQPQHFGDGTRLSIL.

The chain links TRBV28 to TRBJ1-6; 10 bases match TRBD1. The germline V gene encodes CDR1 MDHEN and CDR2 SYDVKM. With 4 bases clipped from V and 6 bases from J, the junction kept 3 bases outside the gene matches. The CDR3 is 15 amino acids. The CDR3 DNA follows: TGTGCCAGCAGTTCGGGACAGGGGATTAATTCACCCCTCCACTTT. Encoded protein: CASSSGQGINSPLHF. The whole variable domain, remainder taken from reference TRBV28 and TRBJ1-6, is DVKVTQSSRYLVKRTGEKVFLECVQDMDHENMFWYRQDPGLGLRLIYFSYDVKMKEKGDIPEGYSVSREKKERFSLILESASTNQTSMYLCASSSGQGINSPLHFGNGTRLTVT.

This chain joins TRBV6-5 and TRBJ1-1; a possible D gene is TRBD1 (5 bases). Germline V gene sequence: CDR1 MNHEY, CDR2 SVGAGI. V gave up 3 bases and J gave up 7 bases, with 12 bases separating them. This CDR3 is 13 amino acids long. The CDR3 loop reads CASSYSDSFEAFF. DNA of the CDR3: TGTGCCAGCAGTTATTCTGACAGTTTTGAAGCTTTCTTT.

The chain links TRBV27 to TRBJ1-5; 7 bases map to TRBD1. This CDR3 contains 15 residues. V shed 5 bases, J shed 1 base, and the junction held 5 bases outside the gene matches. Germline V lookup: CDR1 MNHEY, CDR2 SMNVEV (reference sequence). CDR3 residues: CASSIQGQSNQPQHF. CDR3 nucleotide sequence: TGTGCCAGCAGTATACAGGGACAGAGCAATCAGCCCCAGCATTTT.

The V and J genes are TRBV14 and TRBJ2-1; a possible D gene is TRBD2 (6 bases). The CDR3 length is 15 residues. CDR1 is SGHDN and CDR2 is FVKESK in the germline V gene. V dropped 2 bases and J dropped 2 bases, with 10 bases sitting between them. The CDR3 is CASSQWRGTYNEQFF. The DNA for the CDR3 is TGTGCCAGCAGCCAATGGAGGGGTACCTACAATGAGCAGTTCTTC. Complete variable domain (other parts from reference TRBV14 and TRBJ2-1): EAGVTQFPSHSVIEKGQTVTLRCDPISGHDNLYWYRRVMGKEIKFLLHFVKESKQDESGMPNNRFLAERTGGTYSTLKVQPAELEDSGVYFCASSQWRGTYNEQFFGPGTRLTVL.